This T cell receptor beta chain was captured by sequencing in a study of blood T cell repertoires in COVID-19. Study-level background: Samples representing acute and convalescent COVID-19 were sourced from the United States, Italy and Spain. The analysed material was cDNA or gDNA that came from T cells, B-cell-depleted T cells, or PBMCs.

In the original analysis: Using reference gene primer amplification, nucleated cell counts were estimated. Sequencing was performed with immunoSEQ multiplex PCR; in TCRdb, only in-frame clones are kept and a portion is missing. D and trimming were read from the DNA, whereas the V and J calls and clone size are those reported in that table. The sample holds about 230,000 clones, roughly 85% seen once. Looked up from germline, CDR1 is MNHNY and CDR2 is SVGAGI (reference sequence). This CDR3 spans 12 amino acids. Trimming cost V 9 bases and J 10 bases; bases outside gene matches: 5. J is TRBJ2-1 and V is TRBV6-6; TRBD2 matches at 11 bases. Sequencing was done on a sample of peripheral blood. This TCR was sampled from a woman in her 70s with active or convalescent COVID-19. Here the CDR3 DNA reads TGTGCCAGTAGCGGGGGGGCAGGCGAGCAGTTCTTC. This translates into CASSGGAGEQFF.